This is a list of T cell receptor beta chains from one sample in a study of blood T cell repertoires in COVID-19. Only in-frame clones appear in the TCRdb table, and some are missing; sequencing was by immunoSEQ multiplex PCR. Altogether approximately 140,000 clones are present, roughly 82% being singletons, with the ten largest covering 12% to 15%. Material: peripheral blood. These receptors all stem from a human donor with acute or convalescent COVID-19. The donor label of this sample is uncertain. The CDR3 runs from the conserved cysteine through the conserved F or W. The D gene is left open where the match is weak. Rows may omit the clone size; those that give it use once, few, many or a size class.

d_call: -
clone_size: -
v_call: TRBV6-2/TRBV6-3
j_call: TRBJ2-7
cdr3_aa: CASSFPGQGLVYEQYF
cdr3_nt: TGTGCCAGCAGTTTCCCAGGGCAGGGATTGGTTTACGAGCAGTACTTC

d_call: TRBD1
clone_size: -
v_call: TRBV5-4
j_call: TRBJ2-5
cdr3_aa: CASSHRQGGETQYF
cdr3_nt: TGTGCCAGCAGCCATAGACAGGGGGGTGAGACCCAGTACTTC

d_call: TRBD1
clone_size: -
v_call: TRBV5-4
j_call: TRBJ2-2
cdr3_aa: CASSSHRGLGTGELFF
cdr3_nt: TGTGCCAGCAGCTCGCACAGGGGGCTGGGAACCGGGGAGCTGTTTTTT

d_call: TRBD1
clone_size: -
v_call: TRBV10-2
j_call: TRBJ1-5
cdr3_aa: CASSEVTGHQPQHF
cdr3_nt: TGCGCCAGCAGTGAGGTGACAGGGCATCAGCCCCAGCATTTT

d_call: -
clone_size: -
v_call: TRBV11-1
j_call: TRBJ1-1
cdr3_aa: CASSWGQNTEAFF
cdr3_nt: TGTGCCAGCAGCTGGGGACAGAACACTGAAGCTTTCTTT

d_call: TRBD1
clone_size: -
v_call: TRBV4-1
j_call: TRBJ1-2
cdr3_aa: CASSLNGGQHGSF
cdr3_nt: TGCGCCAGCAGCCTCAACGGGGGACAGCATGGCTCCTTC

d_call: TRBD1
clone_size: -
v_call: TRBV6-5
j_call: TRBJ1-4
cdr3_aa: CASRRGQGGEKLFF
cdr3_nt: TGTGCCAGCAGGCGCGGACAGGGAGGCGAAAAACTGTTTTTT

d_call: TRBD1
clone_size: -
v_call: TRBV11-2
j_call: TRBJ2-1
cdr3_aa: CASSRRQGFYNEQFF
cdr3_nt: TGTGCCAGCAGCCGACGACAGGGGTTTTACAATGAGCAGTTCTTC

d_call: TRBD1
clone_size: -
v_call: TRBV18
j_call: TRBJ2-5
cdr3_aa: CASSPRDRQVQETQYF
cdr3_nt: TGTGCCAGCTCACCACGGGACAGACAAGTACAGGAGACCCAGTACTTC

d_call: -
clone_size: -
v_call: TRBV6-2/TRBV6-3
j_call: TRBJ1-5
cdr3_aa: CASSYSRDYSNQPQHF
cdr3_nt: TGTGCCAGCAGTTACTCCCGGGACTATAGCAATCAGCCCCAGCATTTT

d_call: TRBD1
clone_size: -
v_call: TRBV7-2
j_call: TRBJ2-4
cdr3_aa: CASSLGGTGPKNIQYF
cdr3_nt: TGTGCCAGCAGCTTAGGGGGGACAGGGCCCAAAAACATTCAGTACTTC

d_call: TRBD1
clone_size: -
v_call: TRBV5-1
j_call: TRBJ1-6
cdr3_aa: CASSLLDRGLWPLHF
cdr3_nt: TGCGCCAGCAGCTTGCTGGACAGGGGGCTGTGGCCCCTCCACTTT

d_call: -
clone_size: -
v_call: TRBV3-1/TRBV3-2
j_call: TRBJ2-5
cdr3_aa: CASSRGLVETQYF
cdr3_nt: TGTGCCAGCAGCCGGGGCCTCGTGGAGACCCAGTACTTC

d_call: TRBD1
clone_size: -
v_call: TRBV25-1
j_call: TRBJ1-1
cdr3_aa: CASAYRGVNTEAFF
cdr3_nt: TGTGCCAGCGCCTACAGGGGAGTGAACACTGAAGCTTTCTTT

d_call: TRBD1
clone_size: -
v_call: TRBV7-2
j_call: TRBJ1-2
cdr3_aa: CASSVPVGTGYGYTF
cdr3_nt: TGTGCCAGCAGCGTTCCTGTGGGGACAGGCTATGGCTACACCTTC

d_call: TRBD2
clone_size: -
v_call: TRBV7-7
j_call: TRBJ2-1
cdr3_aa: CASSTSGVGNEQFF
cdr3_nt: TGTGCTAGCAGTACTAGCGGGGTTGGCAATGAGCAGTTCTTC

d_call: TRBD2
clone_size: once
v_call: TRBV5-1
j_call: TRBJ2-7
cdr3_aa: CASSLGEGASYEQYF
cdr3_nt: TGCGCCAGCAGCTTGGGGGAGGGTGCCTCCTACGAGCAGTACTTC

d_call: -
clone_size: -
v_call: TRBV2
j_call: TRBJ1-4
cdr3_aa: CAVPQGNNEKLFF
cdr3_nt: TGTGCCGTACCACAGGGAAATAATGAAAAACTGTTTTTT

d_call: TRBD1
clone_size: -
v_call: TRBV4-2
j_call: TRBJ2-2
cdr3_aa: CASSQKKQGPSNTGELFF
cdr3_nt: TGTGCCAGCAGCCAAAAAAAACAGGGGCCCTCGAACACCGGGGAGCTGTTTTTT

d_call: -
clone_size: once
v_call: TRBV2
j_call: TRBJ2-1
cdr3_aa: CASQVGGSYNEQFF
cdr3_nt: TGTGCCAGCCAAGTGGGGGGCTCCTACAATGAGCAGTTCTTC

d_call: TRBD1
clone_size: -
v_call: TRBV4-1
j_call: TRBJ1-6
cdr3_aa: CASSQKVGGESPLHF
cdr3_nt: TGCGCCAGCAGCCAAAAAGTAGGGGGCGAGTCACCCCTCCACTTT

d_call: -
clone_size: once
v_call: TRBV20-1
j_call: TRBJ2-5
cdr3_aa: CSASARETQYF
cdr3_nt: TGCAGTGCTAGCGCTCGGGAGACCCAGTACTTC

d_call: -
clone_size: -
v_call: TRBV30
j_call: TRBJ2-2
cdr3_aa: CAWSVLRGNTGELFF
cdr3_nt: TGTGCCTGGAGTGTACTGCGTGGGAACACCGGGGAGCTGTTTTTT

d_call: -
clone_size: -
v_call: TRBV30
j_call: TRBJ1-6
cdr3_aa: CAWSSRRDSPLHF
cdr3_nt: TGTGCCTGGAGCTCCAGGAGGGATTCACCCCTCCACTTT

d_call: TRBD1
clone_size: -
v_call: TRBV20-1
j_call: TRBJ1-6
cdr3_aa: CSASRAGGSSYNSPLHF
cdr3_nt: TGCAGTGCTAGTCGGGCAGGGGGAAGCTCCTATAATTCACCCCTCCACTTT

d_call: -
clone_size: -
v_call: TRBV5-1
j_call: TRBJ2-4
cdr3_aa: CASSVGGPRGNIQYF
cdr3_nt: TGCGCCAGCAGCGTCGGGGGTCCCCGGGGAAACATTCAGTACTTC

d_call: -
clone_size: -
v_call: TRBV19
j_call: TRBJ1-2
cdr3_aa: CASSTGIQYGYTF
cdr3_nt: TGTGCCAGTAGCACAGGGATTCAGTATGGCTACACCTTC

d_call: -
clone_size: few
v_call: TRBV19
j_call: TRBJ1-1
cdr3_aa: CASTDRRNTEAFF
cdr3_nt: TGTGCCAGTACCGACAGGCGGAACACTGAAGCTTTCTTT

d_call: -
clone_size: -
v_call: TRBV7-2
j_call: TRBJ1-6
cdr3_aa: CASSSTMGGNSPLHF
cdr3_nt: TGTGCCAGCAGCTCGACTATGGGGGGGAATTCACCCCTCCACTTT

d_call: -
clone_size: -
v_call: TRBV6-5
j_call: TRBJ1-2
cdr3_aa: CASSYSGAYYGYTF
cdr3_nt: TGTGCCAGCAGTTACTCTGGGGCCTACTATGGCTACACCTTC

d_call: -
clone_size: -
v_call: TRBV10-3
j_call: TRBJ1-2
cdr3_aa: CAISESGAQLSSYTF
cdr3_nt: TGTGCCATCAGTGAGTCAGGGGCGCAGTTGAGTAGCTACACCTTC

d_call: -
clone_size: -
v_call: TRBV11-2
j_call: TRBJ2-1
cdr3_aa: CASSIRGGDYNEQFF
cdr3_nt: TGTGCCAGCAGCATTAGGGGGGGGGATTACAATGAGCAGTTCTTC

d_call: -
clone_size: -
v_call: TRBV6-4
j_call: TRBJ1-5
cdr3_aa: CASSPRGQGCQPQHF
cdr3_nt: TGTGCCAGCAGTCCTCGTGGGCAGGGCTGTCAGCCCCAGCATTTT

d_call: -
clone_size: -
v_call: TRBV29-1
j_call: TRBJ2-7
cdr3_aa: CSVEGAGQAEQYF
cdr3_nt: TGCAGCGTTGAAGGGGCGGGGCAAGCCGAGCAGTACTTC

d_call: -
clone_size: -
v_call: TRBV30
j_call: TRBJ2-2
cdr3_aa: CAWSVHLTGELFF
cdr3_nt: TGTGCCTGGAGTGTACATCTCACCGGGGAGCTGTTTTTT

d_call: -
clone_size: -
v_call: TRBV11-3
j_call: TRBJ2-1
cdr3_aa: CASSSDTPNEQFF
cdr3_nt: TGTGCCAGCAGCTCGGACACTCCCAATGAGCAGTTCTTC

d_call: TRBD1
clone_size: -
v_call: TRBV29-1
j_call: TRBJ1-2
cdr3_aa: CSARGDRVETF
cdr3_nt: TGCAGCGCGCGAGGGGACAGGGTCGAGACCTTC

d_call: -
clone_size: -
v_call: TRBV19
j_call: TRBJ2-3
cdr3_aa: CASGRDTQYF
cdr3_nt: TGTGCCAGCGGTAGAGATACGCAGTATTTT

d_call: TRBD1
clone_size: -
v_call: TRBV6-2/TRBV6-3
j_call: TRBJ1-1
cdr3_aa: CASSRQGINAEAFF
cdr3_nt: TGTGCCAGCAGCCGACAGGGGATAAACGCTGAAGCTTTCTTT

d_call: -
clone_size: -
v_call: TRBV9
j_call: TRBJ1-1
cdr3_aa: CASKRDDTEAFF
cdr3_nt: TGTGCCAGCAAGAGGGATGACACTGAAGCTTTCTTT

d_call: -
clone_size: few
v_call: TRBV7-2
j_call: TRBJ2-3
cdr3_aa: CASLLGGGDTQYF
cdr3_nt: TGTGCCAGTTTACTAGGGGGTGGCGATACGCAGTATTTT